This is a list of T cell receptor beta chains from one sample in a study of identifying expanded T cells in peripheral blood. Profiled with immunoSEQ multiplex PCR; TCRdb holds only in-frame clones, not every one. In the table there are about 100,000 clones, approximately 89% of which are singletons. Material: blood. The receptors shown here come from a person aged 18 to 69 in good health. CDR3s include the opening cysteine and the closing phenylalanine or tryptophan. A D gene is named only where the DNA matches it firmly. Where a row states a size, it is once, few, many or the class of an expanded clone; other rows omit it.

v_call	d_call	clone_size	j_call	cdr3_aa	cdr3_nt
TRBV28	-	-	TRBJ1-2	CASSLSYQGSYGYTF	TGTGCCAGCAGTTTATCATATCAGGGTAGCTATGGCTACACCTTC
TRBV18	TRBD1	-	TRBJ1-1	CASSPGQGTSNTEAFF	TGTGCCAGCTCCCCGGGACAGGGTACTTCGAACACTGAAGCTTTCTTT
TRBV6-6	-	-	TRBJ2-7	CASSGQSAYEQYF	TGTGCCAGCAGCGGACAGTCGGCCTACGAGCAGTACTTC
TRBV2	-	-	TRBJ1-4	CASSGGGRWGEKLFF	TGTGCCAGCAGTGGCGGGGGGAGGTGGGGTGAAAAACTGTTTTTT
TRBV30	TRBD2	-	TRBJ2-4	CAWSLGGGGLAKNIQYF	TGTGCCTGGAGTCTCGGCGGGGGAGGGCTAGCCAAAAACATTCAGTACTTC
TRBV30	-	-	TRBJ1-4	CAWSVEGSTNEKLFF	TGTGCCTGGAGTGTTGAGGGGTCAACTAATGAAAAACTGTTTTTT
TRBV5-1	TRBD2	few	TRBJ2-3	CASLGGRLADTQYF	TGCGCCAGCCTCGGCGGGAGATTGGCAGATACGCAGTATTTT
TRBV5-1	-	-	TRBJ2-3	CASSLADQADTQYF	TGCGCCAGCAGCTTGGCCGATCAGGCAGATACGCAGTATTTT
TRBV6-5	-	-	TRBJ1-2	CASSTDYYGYTF	TGTGCCAGCAGTACAGACTACTATGGCTACACCTTC
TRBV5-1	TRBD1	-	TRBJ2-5	CASSLSAGQGFQGTQYF	TGCGCCAGCAGCTTAAGTGCGGGACAGGGGTTTCAGGGGACCCAGTACTTC